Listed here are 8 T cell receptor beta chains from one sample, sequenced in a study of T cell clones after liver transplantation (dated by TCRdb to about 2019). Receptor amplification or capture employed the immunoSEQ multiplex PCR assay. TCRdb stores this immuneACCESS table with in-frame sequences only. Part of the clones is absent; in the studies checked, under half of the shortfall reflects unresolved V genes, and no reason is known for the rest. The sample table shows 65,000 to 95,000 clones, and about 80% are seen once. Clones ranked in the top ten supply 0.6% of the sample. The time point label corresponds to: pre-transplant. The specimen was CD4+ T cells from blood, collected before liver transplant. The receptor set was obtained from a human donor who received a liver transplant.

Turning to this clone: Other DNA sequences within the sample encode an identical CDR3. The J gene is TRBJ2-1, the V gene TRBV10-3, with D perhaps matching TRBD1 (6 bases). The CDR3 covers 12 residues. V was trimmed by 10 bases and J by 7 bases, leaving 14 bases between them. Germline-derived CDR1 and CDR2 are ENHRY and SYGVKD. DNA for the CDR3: TGTGCCACTTCAGGGGCCGGGAATGAGCAGTTCTTC. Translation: CATSGAGNEQFF.

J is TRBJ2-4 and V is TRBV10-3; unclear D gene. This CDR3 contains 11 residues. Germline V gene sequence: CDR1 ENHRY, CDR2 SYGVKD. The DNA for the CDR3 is TGTGCATCAGGAAGTGGGAACATTCAGTACTTC. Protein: CASGSGNIQYF.

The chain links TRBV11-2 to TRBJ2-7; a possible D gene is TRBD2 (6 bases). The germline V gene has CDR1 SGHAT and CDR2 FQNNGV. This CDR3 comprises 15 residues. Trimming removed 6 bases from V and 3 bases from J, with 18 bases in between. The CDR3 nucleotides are TGTGCCAGCAGTTCCGTTAGGACTAAACTCTACGAGCAGTACTTC. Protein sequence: CASSSVRTKLYEQYF.

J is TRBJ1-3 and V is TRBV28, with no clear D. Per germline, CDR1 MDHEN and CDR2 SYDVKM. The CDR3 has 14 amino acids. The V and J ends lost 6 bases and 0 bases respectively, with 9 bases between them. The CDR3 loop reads CASRRVSSGNTIYF. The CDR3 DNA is TGTGCCAGCAGAAGAGTTAGCTCTGGAAACACCATATATTTT.

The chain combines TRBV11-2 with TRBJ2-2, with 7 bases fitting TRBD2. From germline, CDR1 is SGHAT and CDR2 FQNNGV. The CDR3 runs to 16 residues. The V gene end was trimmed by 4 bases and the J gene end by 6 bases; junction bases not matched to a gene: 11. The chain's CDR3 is CASSSQLGGGPGELFF. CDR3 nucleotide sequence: TGTGCCAGCAGCTCCCAATTAGGCGGGGGTCCCGGGGAGCTGTTTTTT.

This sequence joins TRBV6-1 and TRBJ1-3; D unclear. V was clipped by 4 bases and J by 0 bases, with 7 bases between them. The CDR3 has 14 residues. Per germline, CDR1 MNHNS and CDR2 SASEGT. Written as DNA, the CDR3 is TGTGCCAGCAGTGTCTCCGTCTCTGGAAACACCATATATTTT. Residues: CASSVSVSGNTIYF.

The CDR3 loop reads CASSELGERYNEQFF. The CDR3 nucleotides read TGTGCCAGCAGTGAATTGGGGGAGCGGTACAATGAGCAGTTCTTC. V and J are TRBV25-1 and TRBJ2-1; either TRBD1 or TRBD2 may supply D (5 bases each). Germline CDR1 and CDR2: MGHDK and SYGVNS. Between the trimmed V and J ends, which lost 1 base and 4 bases, there was a span of 11 bases. The CDR3 totals 15 residues.

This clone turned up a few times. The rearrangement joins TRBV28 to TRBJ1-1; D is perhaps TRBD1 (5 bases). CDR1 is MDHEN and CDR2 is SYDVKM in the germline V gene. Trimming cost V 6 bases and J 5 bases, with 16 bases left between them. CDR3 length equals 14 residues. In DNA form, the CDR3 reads TGTGCCAGCAGGGGAACTCAGGGTGGGACTGAAGCTTTCTTT. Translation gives CASRGTQGGTEAFF. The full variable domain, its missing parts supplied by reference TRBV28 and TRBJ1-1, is DVKVTQSSRYLVKRTGEKVFLECVQDMDHENMFWYRQDPGLGLRLIYFSYDVKMKEKGDIPEGYSVSREKKERFSLILESASTNQTSMYLCASRGTQGGTEAFFGQGTRLTVV.